The 21 T cell receptor beta chains presented below share a single source sample, sequenced in a study of cytomegalovirus exposure and HLA in healthy donors. Assay: immunoSEQ multiplex PCR; the TCRdb copy retains only in-frame clones and omits some. The sample shows 120,000 or so clones, 70% to 90% of them seen only once. The specimen was PBMCs. These receptors all come from a woman aged 18 to 35 in good health and CMV-seronegative.

This sequence joins TRBV7-3 and TRBJ1-1; D not certain. Germline CDR1 SGHTA, CDR2 FQGTGA. With 5 bases removed from V and 5 bases from J, the gap between germline ends came to 12 bases. This CDR3 has 13 amino acids. The CDR3 nucleotides are TGTGCCAGCAGCCCGGGCGGGAAAACTGAAGCTTTCTTT. This codes for CASSPGGKTEAFF. Full variable domain (remainder filled in from reference TRBV7-3 and TRBJ1-1): GAGVSQTPSNKVTEKGKYVELRCDPISGHTALYWYRQSLGQGPEFLIYFQGTGAADDSGLPNDRFFAVRPEGSVSTLKIQRTERGDSAVYLCASSPGGKTEAFFGQGTRLTVV.

V gene TRBV4-3 combines with J gene TRBJ2-1; perhaps TRBD2 as D (5 bases). From germline, CDR1 is LGHNA and CDR2 YSLEER. The CDR3 is 17 residues long. Between the trimmed V and J ends, which lost 3 bases and 2 bases, there was a span of 17 bases. This CDR3 is CASSHPEGGRTYNEQFF. CDR3 coding DNA: TGCGCCAGCAGCCACCCTGAAGGAGGCCGAACCTACAATGAGCAGTTCTTC.

This clone is a singleton in its sample. The chain carries TRBV5-1 and TRBJ1-2; 7 positions match TRBD1. The CDR3 runs 13 residues. Trimming cost V 5 bases and J 8 bases; bases outside gene matches: 9. Per the germline V gene, CDR1 is SGHRS and CDR2 is YFSETQ. In DNA, the CDR3 is TGCGCCAGCAGAGGAAGGGGGCCAGAAGGCTACACCTTC. Encoded protein: CASRGRGPEGYTF.

This clone turned up a few times. V usage is TRBV2 and J usage is TRBJ1-2; D is unclear. CDR1 is SNHLY, CDR2 FYNNEI, per germline. CDR3 length: 11 residues. V lost 7 bases and J lost 7, with 10 bases in between. The CDR3 is CASTGLGGYTF. For the CDR3, the DNA is TGTGCCAGCACAGGACTAGGTGGCTACACCTTC.

The chain carries TRBV4-2 and TRBJ1-2, with TRBD1 matching over 7 bases. This CDR3 is 15 amino acids long. The ends lost 3 bases at V and 2 bases at J; junction bases unmatched: 6. CDR1 LGHNA and CDR2 YNFKEQ come from the germline V gene. For the CDR3, the DNA is TGTGCCAGCAGCCAGAACAGGGGCCCGAACTATGGCTACACCTTC. Translation gives CASSQNRGPNYGYTF.

This clone was counted once. This rearrangement joins TRBV30 to TRBJ2-5; D is unclear. Germline V gene sequence: CDR1 GTSNPN, CDR2 SVGIG (reference sequence). With 2 bases removed from V and 6 bases from J, the gap between germline ends came to 16 bases. The CDR3 runs to 14 residues. CDR3 loop: CAWSPLQRSKTQYF. The DNA for the CDR3 is TGTGCCTGGAGTCCTCTTCAGAGGTCGAAGACCCAGTACTTC.

This sequence joins TRBV9 and TRBJ2-2; a weak D match, TRBD1 (5 bases). Trimming cost V 0 bases and J 9 bases, with 15 bases left between them. Germline V gene lookup returns CDR1 SGDLS and CDR2 YYNGEE. The CDR3 is 15 residues long. Here the CDR3 reads CASSVGPGPTRELFF. The CDR3, as DNA: TGTGCCAGCAGCGTAGGTCCAGGGCCAACTCGGGAGCTGTTTTTT.

The chain combines TRBV5-1 with TRBJ1-1, with 7 bases matching TRBD1. V lost 4 bases and J lost 1; bases outside the gene matches: 10. The CDR3 spans 16 residues. Germline CDR1 is SGHRS and CDR2 is YFSETQ. The CDR3 DNA sequence: TGCGCCAGCAGCCCGTCGACAGGGACCACGAACACTGAAGCTTTCTTT. Translated, it gives CASSPSTGTTNTEAFF.

DNA for the CDR3: TGTGCCAGCAGCCAGGGAGGTTCTAGCCTAGTGGAGACCCAGTACTTC. It encodes CASSQGGSSLVETQYF. This chain uses TRBV5-4 with TRBJ2-5; the D gene is possibly TRBD2 (6 bases). V was pared by 4 bases and J by 5 bases, with 21 bases between. Germline V gene data show CDR1 as SGHNT and CDR2 as YYREEE (reference sequence). CDR3 length: 16 amino acids.

The gene calls are TRBV25-1 and TRBJ2-7; D is unresolved. There are 14 residues in the CDR3. V dropped 1 base and J dropped 4 bases, with 11 bases sitting between them. CDR1 is MGHDK, CDR2 SYGVNS, per germline. Written as DNA, the CDR3 is TGTGCCAGCAGTGAATTTGGCAGGAATTACGAGCAGTACTTC. Its translation is CASSEFGRNYEQYF.

The rearrangement links TRBV7-2 to TRBJ2-2, with D hard to call. CDR1 and CDR2 (germline): SGHTA, FQGNSA. The CDR3 has 14 residues. V shed 4 bases and J shed 5 bases, with 11 bases lying between them. The CDR3 region has the DNA TGTGCCAGCAGCTCCCAGGTTCAGACCGGGGAGCTGTTTTTT. Translating it yields CASSSQVQTGELFF.

This clone was recorded only once. The CDR3 DNA is TGTGCCAGCAGTCAAGGACAGGAGTACACCCAGTACTTC. It specifies CASSQGQEYTQYF. The V gene is TRBV27, the J gene TRBJ2-5; TRBD1 matches 7 bases. Germline-derived CDR1 and CDR2 are MNHEY and SMNVEV (reference sequence). The trim removed 5 bases at V and 8 bases at J, leaving 8 bases unmatched. This CDR3 is 13 amino acids long.

This chain links TRBV21-1 with TRBJ2-7; TRBD2 is the table's D call and was not checked against the DNA. TRBV21-1 is a pseudogene. This CDR3 has 15 residues. The CDR3 DNA follows: TGTGCCAGCAGCATGAGCGGAGCCCCCATCTACGAGCAGTACTTC. As protein: CASSMSGAPIYEQYF.

In this sample, this clone turned up once. The V call is TRBV5-6, the J call TRBJ2-5, with 13 bases aligning to TRBD2. Germline-derived CDR1 and CDR2 are SGHDT and YYEEEE. The CDR3 is made up of 19 amino acids. V lost 3 bases to trimming and J lost 1 base; unmatched junction nucleotides: 12. CDR3 bases: TGTGCCAGCAGCTCACCGACTAGCGGGGGGCGTCCTATCCAAGAGACCCAGTACTTC. Residues: CASSSPTSGGRPIQETQYF.

The V gene is TRBV7-2, the J gene TRBJ1-1, with a tentative D call TRBD1 (6 bases). Trimming took off 2 bases at V and 1 base at J, with 14 bases between the two ends. Germline V gene data show CDR1 as SGHTA and CDR2 as FQGNSA. The length of the CDR3 is 16 residues. CDR3 amino acids: CASSLTVRDKNTEAFF. In nucleotides, the CDR3 is TGTGCCAGCAGCTTAACAGTCCGGGACAAGAACACTGAAGCTTTCTTT.

The chain employs TRBV9 and TRBJ2-1; the D is unclear. The length of the CDR3 is 13 residues. V lost 1 base, J lost 5 bases, and 7 bases lay in between. Germline CDR1 reads SGDLS; CDR2 reads YYNGEE. The CDR3 reads CASSVLPDNEQFF. For the CDR3, the DNA is TGTGCCAGCAGCGTACTCCCGGACAATGAGCAGTTCTTC.

V usage is TRBV11-2 and J usage is TRBJ1-2; possible D gene TRBD1, 5 bases. Trimming stripped 3 bases from V and 4 bases from J, with 21 bases between. This CDR3 is built from 17 residues. The germline V gene encodes CDR1 SGHAT and CDR2 FQNNGV. The CDR3 protein is CASSFPVEGGRGYGYTF. In nucleotides, the CDR3 is TGTGCCAGCAGCTTCCCGGTGGAGGGAGGTAGGGGCTATGGCTACACCTTC.

The chain couples TRBV2 to TRBJ1-1; unclear D gene. Per germline, CDR1 SNHLY and CDR2 FYNNEI. The CDR3 has 13 residues. Trimming left V 10 bases short and J 5 bases short, with 17 bases between. CDR3 nucleotides: TGTGCCAACCATTTAAAGACGGGGACTGAAGCTTTCTTT. This translates into CANHLKTGTEAFF.

V is TRBV30 and J is TRBJ2-7, with TRBD1 identical over 7 bases. J gave up 0 bases and V 4 bases, and 6 bases lay outside the gene matches. Germline V gene sequence: CDR1 GTSNPN, CDR2 SVGIG (reference sequence). CDR3 size: 14 residues. The CDR3 loop reads CAWMRPGGSYEQYF. DNA for the CDR3: TGTGCCTGGATGCGTCCAGGGGGCTCCTACGAGCAGTACTTC.

This sequence joins TRBV10-3 and TRBJ1-5, with D possibly matching TRBD1 (6 bases). Per the germline V gene, CDR1 is ENHRY and CDR2 is SYGVKD. There are 15 residues in the CDR3. Trimming pared 5 bases from V and 2 bases from J, leaving 13 bases between. The CDR3 region is CAISSQGLRNQPQHF. The CDR3 bases are TGTGCCATCAGTTCTCAGGGGTTGCGCAATCAGCCCCAGCATTTT.

This clone occurred once. V and J are TRBV7-9 and TRBJ1-1; D perhaps matches TRBD1 (6 bases). Germline assignment: CDR1 SEHNR and CDR2 FQNEAQ (reference sequence). V lost 5 bases to trimming and J lost 0 bases, with 13 bases between them. This CDR3 has 15 amino acids. CDR3 amino acids: CASSPADSLNTEAFF. The CDR3 region has the DNA TGTGCCAGCAGCCCAGCGGACAGCCTGAACACTGAAGCTTTCTTT.